The entry below gives a single T cell receptor (beta chain) sequence along with its context. The antigen it recognizes is unknown. There are no base qualities to consult, and no much larger clone falls within one base. These data come from a study of OX40 agonist ivuxolimab in advanced cancers. Study-level background: The costimulatory receptor OX40 (CD134) was targeted by ivuxolimab, a fully human IgG2 agonistic monoclonal antibody. Intravenous ivuxolimab was administered to patients every 2 weeks at six dose levels: 0.01, 0.1, 0.3, 1.5, 3 and 10 mg/kg. Of the approximately 54 patients in dose escalation, about 20 had hepatocellular carcinoma, about 15 had melanoma, 9 had renal cell carcinoma and 9 had head and neck cancer. The dose-escalation cohort was 82.7% male with a mean age of about 54 years, ranging from roughly 20 to 80. Patients were allowed to have had prior anti-PD-1, anti-PD-L1 or anti-CTLA-4 therapy, and 40% to 45% of the dose-escalation patients had previously received checkpoint inhibitors. Partial responses occurred in three dose-escalation patients: two with cutaneous melanoma and one with hepatocellular carcinoma. The purpose of peripheral TCRbeta sequencing was to test whether ivuxolimab changed TCR sequence diversity and led to clonal T-cell expansion. The paper covers the monotherapy dose-escalation part of the phase I ivuxolimab trial, which included N of about 50 patients. Points the paper makes about the study in general: Low levels of normalized T-cell clonal expansion were also seen in some patients who did not respond. In partial responders in the 0.1-3.0 mg/kg groups, normalized peripheral clonal expansion was found to be among the lowest, especially among CD8+ T cells. At doses from 0.1 to 3.0 mg/kg, clonal expansion was seen in both CD4+ and CD8+ blood T cells between baseline and week 6. On average, CD8+ T cells showed more expanded clones than CD4+ T cells after ivuxolimab. The antigen specificity of the clonally expanded peripheral T cells was not determined.

From a lookup of the germline V gene, CDR1 and CDR2 are MNHEY and SVGAGI. Including cysteine and phenylalanine, the CDR3 has 14 amino acids. This entry keeps only the CDR3 DNA: 42 bases, framed from base 1. Deletion took 2 bases off V and 7 bases off J, with a span of 14 bases between the germline ends. The trial excluded patients who had a history of autoimmune disease or were on systemic immunosuppression. In every dose cohort, peripheral blood was drawn for TCR sequencing at baseline, cycle 4 day 1, and cycle 7 day 1. The samples were taken from a phase I, first-in-human, multicenter, open-label dose-escalation trial of ivuxolimab. Adults with locally advanced or metastatic melanoma, renal cell carcinoma, hepatocellular carcinoma or head and neck squamous cell carcinoma were enrolled in the trial. Before TCR sequencing, CD4+ and CD8+ T cells were separately sorted from peripheral blood. Genomic DNA was isolated from the sorted cells so that the TCRbeta CDR3 region could be sequenced. The immunoSEQ Assay was used for sequencing of TCRbeta CDR3 regions. The table comes from immuneACCESS by way of TCRdb, which keeps in-frame sequences with V and J called. Part of the clones is missing from these tables; in studies checked, under half for an unresolved V gene and the rest for unknown reasons. The sample data list roughly 80,000 clones, and about 90% of these were observed just once. Clones ranked in the top ten supply less than 3% of the sample.

The chain employs TRBV6-5 and TRBJ1-2; matching of 5 bases hints at TRBD1 as the D gene. The sequencing used CD4+ or CD8+ T cells sorted from blood, collected in a trial of the OX40 agonist ivuxolimab. The receptor was derived from an adult with an advanced solid tumor such as melanoma, head and neck, liver or kidney cancer. The nucleotide sequence reads TGTGCCAGCAGTTACGATAGAGCGCAGGGTGGCTACACCTTC. This yields the protein CASSYDRAQGGYTF.